The 3 T cell receptor beta chains below were found in one sample sequenced in a study of blood T cell repertoires in COVID-19. Only in-frame clones appear in the TCRdb table, and some are missing; sequencing was by immunoSEQ multiplex PCR. Altogether about 190,000 clones are present, 90% being singletons, with the ten largest covering roughly 0.56%. Input material: peripheral blood. The receptor set was obtained from a man in his forties or fifties with acute or convalescent COVID-19.

Concerning this clone itself: Additional DNA sequences in this sample encode the identical CDR3. This chain connects TRBV4-1 to TRBJ1-1, with no clear D. Germline lookup yields CDR1 MGHRA and CDR2 YSYEKL. The V and J ends lost 0 bases and 1 base respectively, with 6 bases between them. This CDR3 comprises 14 residues. CDR3 bases: TGCGCCAGCAGCCAAGAACTCGGGAACACTGAAGCTTTCTTT. Protein: CASSQELGNTEAFF.

The chain recombines TRBV12-3 or TRBV12-4 with TRBJ2-3, with D tentatively TRBD2 (5 bases). The CDR3 is 11 amino acids. Trimming shortened V by 10 bases and J by 6 bases, and 11 bases separated the two germline ends. The CDR3 loop is CATWESDTQYF. The CDR3 DNA reads as TGTGCCACCTGGGAGTCGGATACGCAGTATTTT.

The V call is TRBV7-7, the J call TRBJ2-7, with 10 bases aligning to TRBD1. CDR3 length: 16 residues. Trimming cost V 4 bases and J 4 bases; bases outside gene matches: 10. CDR1 SSHAT and CDR2 FNYEAQ come from the germline V gene (reference sequence). CDR3 in DNA: TGTGCCAGCAGCTCCATAGGACAGGGGGTTTTTTACGAGCAGTACTTC. Translating gives CASSSIGQGVFYEQYF.